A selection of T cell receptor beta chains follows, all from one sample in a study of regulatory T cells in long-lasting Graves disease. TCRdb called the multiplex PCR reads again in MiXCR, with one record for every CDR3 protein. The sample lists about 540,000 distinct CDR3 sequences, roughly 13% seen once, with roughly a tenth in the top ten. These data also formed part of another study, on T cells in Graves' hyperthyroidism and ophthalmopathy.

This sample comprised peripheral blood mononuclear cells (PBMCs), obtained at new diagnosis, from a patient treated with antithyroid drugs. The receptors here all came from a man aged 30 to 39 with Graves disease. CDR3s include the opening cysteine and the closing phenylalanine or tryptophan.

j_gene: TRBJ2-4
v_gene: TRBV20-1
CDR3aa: CSATHLAKNIQYF

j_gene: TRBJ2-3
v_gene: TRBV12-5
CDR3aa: CASGLGSTDTQYF

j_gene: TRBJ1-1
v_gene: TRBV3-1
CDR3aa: CASSQGIRQANTEAFF

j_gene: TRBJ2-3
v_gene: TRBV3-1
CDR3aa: CASSPWTSGRFTDTQYF

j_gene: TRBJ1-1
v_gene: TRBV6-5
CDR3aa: CASSYGRGNTEAFF

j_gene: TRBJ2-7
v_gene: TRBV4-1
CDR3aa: CASSQGRARKKNEQYF

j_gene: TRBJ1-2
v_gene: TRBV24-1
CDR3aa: CATSDLRGQGDGYTF

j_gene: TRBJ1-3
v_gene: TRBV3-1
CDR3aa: CASSRTGGSGNTIYF

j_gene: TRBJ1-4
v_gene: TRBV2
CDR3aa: CASSEGRAVNEKLFF

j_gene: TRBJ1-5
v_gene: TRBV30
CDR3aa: CAWSISGGQPQHF

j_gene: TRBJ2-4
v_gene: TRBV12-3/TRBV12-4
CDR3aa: CASSLDRNIQYF

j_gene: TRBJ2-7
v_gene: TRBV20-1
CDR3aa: CSATSGTAYEQYF

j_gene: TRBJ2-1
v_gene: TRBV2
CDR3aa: CASSDSLAGGYEQFF

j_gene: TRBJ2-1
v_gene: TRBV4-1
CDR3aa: CASSQGPPGLGSGEQFF

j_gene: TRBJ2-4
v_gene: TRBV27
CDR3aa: CASSPVALAGGEFF

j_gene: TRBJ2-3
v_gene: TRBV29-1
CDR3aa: CSVHPGTRGTDTQYF

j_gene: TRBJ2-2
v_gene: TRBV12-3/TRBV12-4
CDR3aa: CASSFGLASGELFF

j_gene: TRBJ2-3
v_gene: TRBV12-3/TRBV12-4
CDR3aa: CASQAYGEDTQYF

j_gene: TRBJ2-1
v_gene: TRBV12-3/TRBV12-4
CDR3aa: CASIRTGGSYNEQFF

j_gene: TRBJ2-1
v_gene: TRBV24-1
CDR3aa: CATSDLGATRVYEQFF

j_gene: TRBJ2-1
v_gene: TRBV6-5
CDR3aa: CASSYSGTEQFF

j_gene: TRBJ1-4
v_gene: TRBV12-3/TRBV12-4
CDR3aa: CASSRRQGLSEKLFF

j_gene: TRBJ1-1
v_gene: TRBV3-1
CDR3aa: CASSQEETPGNTEAFF

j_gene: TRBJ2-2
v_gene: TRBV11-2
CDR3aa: CASSPPIGSTGELFF

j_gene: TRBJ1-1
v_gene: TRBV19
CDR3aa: CASPAPGHSSTEAFF

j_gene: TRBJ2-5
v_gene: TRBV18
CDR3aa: CASSPPGSETQYF

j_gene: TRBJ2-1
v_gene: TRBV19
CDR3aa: CATRPRLPDRGQFF

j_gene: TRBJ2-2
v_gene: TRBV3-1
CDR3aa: CASARDRASNTGELFF

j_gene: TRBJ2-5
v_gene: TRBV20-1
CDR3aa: CSARGGQNSEATQYF

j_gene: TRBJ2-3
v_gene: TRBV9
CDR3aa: CASSVNSADADTQYF

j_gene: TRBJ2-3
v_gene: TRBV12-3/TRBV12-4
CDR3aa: CASSLADEGLVKDTQYF

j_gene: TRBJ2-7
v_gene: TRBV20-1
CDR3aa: CSALTSSSSYEQYF

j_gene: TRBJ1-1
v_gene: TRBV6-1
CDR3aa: CASSPPRTSEAFF

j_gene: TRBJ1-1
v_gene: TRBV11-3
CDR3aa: CASSLEGRAEAFF

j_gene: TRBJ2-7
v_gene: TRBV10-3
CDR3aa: CASRPSGRGDNEQYF

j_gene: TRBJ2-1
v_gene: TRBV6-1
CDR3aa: CASSRWGLVGAWDNERFF

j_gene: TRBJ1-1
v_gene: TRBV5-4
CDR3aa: CASRPDRGHMNTEAFF

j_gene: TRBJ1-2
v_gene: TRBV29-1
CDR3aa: CSVRQENYGYTF

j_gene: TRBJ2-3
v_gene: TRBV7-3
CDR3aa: CASSSPRAGGLDTQYF

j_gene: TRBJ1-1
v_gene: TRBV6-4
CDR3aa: CASSGREWSQNTEAFF

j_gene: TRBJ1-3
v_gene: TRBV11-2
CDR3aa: CASSLELPSGNTIYF

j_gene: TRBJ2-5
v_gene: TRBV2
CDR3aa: CASSDLAGAETQYF

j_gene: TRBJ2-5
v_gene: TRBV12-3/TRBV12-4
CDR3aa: CASSWAGGETQYF

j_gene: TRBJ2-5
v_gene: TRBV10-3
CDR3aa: CAIRQEETQYF

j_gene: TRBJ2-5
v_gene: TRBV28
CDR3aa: CASSLALGRQETQYF

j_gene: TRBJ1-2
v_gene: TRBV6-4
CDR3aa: CASSPQGIDGYTF

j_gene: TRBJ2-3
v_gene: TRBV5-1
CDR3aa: CASSLDTGTQYF

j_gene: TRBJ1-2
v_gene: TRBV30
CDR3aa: CAWSAANYGYTF

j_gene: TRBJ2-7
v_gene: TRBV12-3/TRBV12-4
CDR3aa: CASSSRGVHEQYF

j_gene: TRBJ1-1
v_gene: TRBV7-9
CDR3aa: CASRVGAGDTEAFF

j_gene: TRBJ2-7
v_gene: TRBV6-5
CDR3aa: CASSYGTGSRTYEQYF

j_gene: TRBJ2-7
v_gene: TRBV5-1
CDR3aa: CASSLALQGAVYEQYF

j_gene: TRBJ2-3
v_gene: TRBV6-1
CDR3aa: CASSEQSFLVTDTQYF

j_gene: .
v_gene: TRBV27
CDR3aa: CASLRASGDPQFF

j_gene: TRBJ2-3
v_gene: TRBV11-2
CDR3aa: CASIPWRDQAGGTDTQYF

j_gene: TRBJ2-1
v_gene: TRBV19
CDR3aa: CASRTGLSGRKGNEQFF

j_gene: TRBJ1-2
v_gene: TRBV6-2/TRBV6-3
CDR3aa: CASSWAARGPGYTF

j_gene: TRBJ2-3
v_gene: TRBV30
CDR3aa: CAWSVRRDTQYF

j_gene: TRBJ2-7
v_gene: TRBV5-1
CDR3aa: CASSPRSPAGVYYEQYF

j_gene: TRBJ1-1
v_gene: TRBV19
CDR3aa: CASSINRGQNTEAFF